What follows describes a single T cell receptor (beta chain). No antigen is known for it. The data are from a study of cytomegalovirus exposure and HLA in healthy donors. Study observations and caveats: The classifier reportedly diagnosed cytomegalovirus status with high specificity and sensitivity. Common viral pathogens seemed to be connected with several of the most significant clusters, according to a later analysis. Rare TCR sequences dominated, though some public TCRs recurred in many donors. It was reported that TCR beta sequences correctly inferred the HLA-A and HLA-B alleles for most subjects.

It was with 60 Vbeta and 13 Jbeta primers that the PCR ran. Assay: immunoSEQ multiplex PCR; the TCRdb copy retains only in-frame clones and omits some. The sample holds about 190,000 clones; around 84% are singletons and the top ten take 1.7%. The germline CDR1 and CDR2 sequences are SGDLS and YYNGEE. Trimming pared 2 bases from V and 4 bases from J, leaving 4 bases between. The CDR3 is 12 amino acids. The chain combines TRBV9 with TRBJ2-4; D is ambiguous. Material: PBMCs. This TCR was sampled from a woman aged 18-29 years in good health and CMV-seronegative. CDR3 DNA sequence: TGTGCCAGCAGCGTTCTTAAAAACATTCAGTACTTC. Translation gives CASSVLKNIQYF.